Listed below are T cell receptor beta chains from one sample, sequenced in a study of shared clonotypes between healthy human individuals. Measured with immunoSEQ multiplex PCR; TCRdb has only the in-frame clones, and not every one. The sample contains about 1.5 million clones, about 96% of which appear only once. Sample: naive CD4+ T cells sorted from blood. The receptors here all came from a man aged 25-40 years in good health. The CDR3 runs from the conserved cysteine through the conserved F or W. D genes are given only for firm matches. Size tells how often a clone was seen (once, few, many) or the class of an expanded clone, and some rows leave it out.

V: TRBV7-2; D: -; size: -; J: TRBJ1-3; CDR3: CASSLVSGSGNTIYF; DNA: TGTGCCAGCAGCTTAGTATCGGGCTCTGGAAACACCATATATTTT
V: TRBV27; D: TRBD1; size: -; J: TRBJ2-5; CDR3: CASSLSGQGAEETQYF; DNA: TGTGCCAGCAGTTTATCAGGACAGGGTGCCGAAGAGACCCAGTACTTC
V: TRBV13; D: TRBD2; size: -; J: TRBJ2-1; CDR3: CASSTSRRLAVDNEQFF; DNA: TGTGCCAGCAGCACCTCACGGAGACTAGCGGTCGACAATGAGCAGTTCTTC
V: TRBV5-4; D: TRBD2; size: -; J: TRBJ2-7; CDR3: CASSYSGRAFEQYF; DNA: TGTGCCAGCAGCTATAGCGGGAGGGCCTTCGAGCAGTACTTC
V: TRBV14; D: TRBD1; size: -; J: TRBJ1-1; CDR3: CASSPKRDRDLLMEAFF; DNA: TGTGCCAGCAGCCCAAAGAGGGACAGGGACTTACTCATGGAAGCTTTCTTT
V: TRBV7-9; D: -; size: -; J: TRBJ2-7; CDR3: CASSLISEQYF; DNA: TGTGCCAGCAGCCTGATTAGCGAGCAGTACTTC
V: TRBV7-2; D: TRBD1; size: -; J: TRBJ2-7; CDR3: CASSQDRVKTYEQYF; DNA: TGTGCCAGCAGCCAGGACAGGGTAAAGACCTACGAGCAGTACTTC
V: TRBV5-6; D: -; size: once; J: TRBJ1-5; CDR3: CASHWGRGFNQPQHF; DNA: TGTGCCAGCCACTGGGGCAGGGGCTTTAATCAGCCCCAGCATTTT
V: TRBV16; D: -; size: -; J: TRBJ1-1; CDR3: CASSQLGSLGSAFF; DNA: TGTGCCAGCAGCCAATTAGGTTCTTTAGGGTCGGCTTTCTTT
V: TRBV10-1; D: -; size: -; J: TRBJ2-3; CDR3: CASSEMVPDTQYF; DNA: TGCGCCAGCAGTGAAATGGTACCAGATACGCAGTATTTT
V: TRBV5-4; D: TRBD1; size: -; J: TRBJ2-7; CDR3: CASSDRDRGFHEQYF; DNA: TGTGCCAGCAGCGACCGGGACAGGGGGTTCCACGAGCAGTACTTC
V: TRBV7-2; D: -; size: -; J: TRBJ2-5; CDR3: CASSLGRQETQYF; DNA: TGTGCCAGCAGCTTAGGCAGACAAGAGACCCAGTACTTC
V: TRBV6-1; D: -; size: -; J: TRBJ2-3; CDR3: CASSEAFPDTQYF; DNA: TGTGCCAGCAGTGAAGCTTTCCCAGATACGCAGTATTTT
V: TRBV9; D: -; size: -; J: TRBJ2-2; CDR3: CASSADKPGTGELFF; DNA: TGTGCCAGCAGCGCTGACAAACCGGGCACCGGGGAGCTGTTTTTT
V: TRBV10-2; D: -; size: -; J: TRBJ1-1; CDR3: CASGDTIQTEAFF; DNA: TGCGCCAGTGGGGACACGATTCAGACTGAAGCTTTCTTT
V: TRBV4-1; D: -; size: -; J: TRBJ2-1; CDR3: CASSQEKDHYNEQFF; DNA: TGCGCCAGCAGCCAAGAAAAGGACCATTACAATGAGCAGTTCTTC